This TCR beta chain was captured in a study of T cells in tuberculosis (dated by TCRdb to between 2017 and 2018). For the wider study: To characterize T cells specific for the mycobacterial lipid antigen glucose monomycolate (GMM), the study used CD1B tetramers together with high-throughput TCR immunosequencing. IGRA-negative adolescents, IGRA-positive adolescents with latent tuberculosis and adults with active tuberculosis, ten per group, were compared in a South African clinical cohort.

The CDR3, cysteine through phenylalanine, is 11 amino acids long. Just CDR3 DNA is preserved here, 33 bases in frame from base 1. Trimming takes 5 bases off V and 11 bases off J; junction bases not matched to a gene: 5. From a lookup of the germline V gene (reference sequence), CDR1 and CDR2 are DFQATT and SNEGSKA. Here is what the overall study found, with its caveats: Compared with IGRA-negative controls, TCR-alpha repertoires from active tuberculosis had smaller mean NN-distances to GMM-specific TCRs, which suggests clonal expansion of these TCRs. Which clinical samples got chosen depended on the availability of cryopreserved specimens, and the active tuberculosis cases were adults, whereas the controls were adolescents. Using GEM motif frequencies, a classifier achieved about 63% accuracy, whereas a classifier built on the diverse GMM-specific repertoire got to more than 85% accuracy (AUROC 0.8 to 0.95). The smaller NN-distances in active tuberculosis patients were driven in part by shorter CDR3-alpha lengths, while the difference seen for TCR-beta was not statistically significant.

At study entry, adolescents were screened for latent tuberculosis infection using a tuberculin skin test and the QuantiFERON-TB GOLD In-Tube IGRA. Unsorted cryopreserved PBMC were immunosequenced, covering on average approximately 100,000 T cells per clinical donor. Eleven high schools in the Worcester region of the Western Cape, South Africa, served as enrollment sites for adolescents aged 12 to 18 years. About ten M. tuberculosis-infected adolescents and some ten uninfected adolescents, matched for age and sex, were selected. For the adolescents, PBMC were isolated by density centrifugation from freshly drawn heparinized blood and then cryopreserved. This clone was detected once. Its antigen is not yet known. The input lacks base qualities; no much larger clone sits a single base away. TCR libraries were generated with the immunoSEQ multiplex PCR assay, using TCR-beta and/or TCR-alpha/delta assays for each sample. The Illumina high-throughput platform was used to sequence the amplified TCR libraries. From the authors' description of their analysis: Clustering and dimensionality reduction relied on pairwise TCRdist distances among GMM-specific receptors from T cells that were either sorted ex vivo or expanded in vitro. The score assigned to each clinical repertoire was mean NN-distance, meaning the average TCRdist to the nearest 10% of tetramer-positive reference sequences. GEM TCR motif frequency was calculated as the fraction of unique TCRs that matched known GEM sequences by V/J usage and CDR3 length. Active tuberculosis was classified by linear discriminant analysis with leave-one-out cross-validation, implemented in scikit-learn. TCRdb obtained this table from immuneACCESS and retained in-frame rearrangements with V and J assigned. These tables miss some clones; where compared with another copy, unresolved V genes account for less than half of the shortfall, and the remainder is unexplained. V and J calls plus clone size are reproduced from that table; the DNA served to infer D and trimming. The sample contains 30,000 to 35,000 clones, roughly 97% of them found a single time. Of the sample, approximately 5.8% falls within the top ten clones.

The receptor was isolated from a donor aged 10-35 years with latent tuberculosis or without tuberculosis infection. Sequenced sample: PBMCs. The sequence joins TRBV20-1 to TRBJ2-2, and 7 bases in between align with TRBD1. CDR3 sequence: CSAPDRSELFF. In nucleotide form, the sequence is TGCAGTGCTCCGGACAGGAGTGAGCTGTTTTTT.